These 3 T cell receptor beta chains came from one sample sequenced in a study of Ad26.COV2.S vaccination and SARS-CoV-2 variants. TCRdb's table, derived via immunoSEQ multiplex PCR, lists solely in-frame clones and lacks some. The table includes more than 400,000 clones, about 90% detected once. Treatment indicated: roughly 20 received Ad26.COV2.S at low or high dose, single or two shots; 5 received placebo; per-sample allocation not given. Specimen acquisition occurred on day 63 following the initial vaccine or placebo injection. Material: peripheral blood, obtained in a trial of Ad26.COV2.S vaccine versus placebo. The origin of the receptors is a person between 18 and 65 years old who received the Ad26.COV2.S COVID-19 vaccine or a placebo.

The genes are TRBV5-6 and TRBJ2-3, with D unclear. Germline CDR1 and CDR2: SGHDT and YYEEEE. There are 13 residues in the CDR3. The V and J ends lost 0 bases and 1 base respectively, with 3 bases between them. This CDR3 reads CASSLGRTDTQYF. As DNA, the CDR3 is TGTGCCAGCAGCTTGGGGCGCACAGATACGCAGTATTTT.

V gene TRBV10-3 combines with J gene TRBJ2-7, with 12 positions matching TRBD1. There are 16 residues in the CDR3. Trimming cost V 4 bases and J 5 bases; bases outside gene matches: 9. Germline V gene sequence: CDR1 ENHRY, CDR2 SYGVKD. In DNA form, the CDR3 reads TGTGCCATCAGTGTCTCTCTGGGACAGGGGGCCCACGAGCAGTACTTC. Translating gives CAISVSLGQGAHEQYF.

The genes are TRBV13 and TRBJ2-7; D not resolved. The CDR3 consists of 14 residues. CDR1 and CDR2 from the germline V gene are PRHDT and FYEKMQ (reference sequence). V lost 6 bases and J lost 0, with 12 bases in between. In nucleotides, the CDR3 is TGTGCCAGCAGTGTGGGCAGGAGCTCCTACGAGCAGTACTTC. Amino acids: CASSVGRSSYEQYF. Based on the CDR3 plus reference TRBV13 and TRBJ2-7, the full variable domain is AAGVIQSPRHLIKEKRETATLKCYPIPRHDTVYWYQQGPGQDPQFLISFYEKMQSDKGSIPDRFSAQQFSDYHSELNMSSLELGDSALYFCASSVGRSSYEQYFGPGTRLTVT.